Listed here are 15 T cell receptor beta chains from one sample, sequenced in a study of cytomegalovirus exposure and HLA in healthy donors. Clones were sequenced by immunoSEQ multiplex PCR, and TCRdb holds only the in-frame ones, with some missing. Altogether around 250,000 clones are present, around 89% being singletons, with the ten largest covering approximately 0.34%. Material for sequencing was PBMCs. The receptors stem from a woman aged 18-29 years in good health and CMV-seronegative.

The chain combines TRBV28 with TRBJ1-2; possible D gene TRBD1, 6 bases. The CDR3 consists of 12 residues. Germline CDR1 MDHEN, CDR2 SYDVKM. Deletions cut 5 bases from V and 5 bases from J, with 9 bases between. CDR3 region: CASSGGGYGYTF. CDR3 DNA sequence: TGTGCCAGCAGTGGGGGCGGTTATGGCTACACCTTC.

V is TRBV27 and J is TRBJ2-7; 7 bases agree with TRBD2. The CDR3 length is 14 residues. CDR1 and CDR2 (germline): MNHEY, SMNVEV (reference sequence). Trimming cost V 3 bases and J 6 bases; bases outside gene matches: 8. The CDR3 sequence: CASSFVGGGIEQYF. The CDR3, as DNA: TGTGCCAGCAGTTTTGTTGGGGGAGGGATCGAGCAGTACTTC.

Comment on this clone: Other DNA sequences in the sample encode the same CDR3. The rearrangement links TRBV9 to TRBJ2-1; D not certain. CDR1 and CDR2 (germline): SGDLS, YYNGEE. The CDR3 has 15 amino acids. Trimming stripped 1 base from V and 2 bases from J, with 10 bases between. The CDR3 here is CASSVSGGPYNEQFF. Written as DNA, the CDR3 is TGTGCCAGCAGCGTATCGGGTGGCCCCTACAATGAGCAGTTCTTC. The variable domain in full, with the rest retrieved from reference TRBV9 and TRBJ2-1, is DSGVTQTPKHLITATGQRVTLRCSPRSGDLSVYWYQQSLDQGLQFLIQYYNGEERAKGNILERFSAQQFPDLHSELNLSSLELGDSALYFCASSVSGGPYNEQFFGPGTRLTVL.

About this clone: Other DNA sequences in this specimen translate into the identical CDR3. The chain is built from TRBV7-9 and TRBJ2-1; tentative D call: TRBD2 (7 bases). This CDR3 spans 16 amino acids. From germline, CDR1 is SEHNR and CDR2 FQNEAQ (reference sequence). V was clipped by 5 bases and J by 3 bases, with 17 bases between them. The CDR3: CASSPPRGAGYNEQFF. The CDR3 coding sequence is TGTGCCAGCAGCCCACCCCGGGGGGCCGGCTACAATGAGCAGTTCTTC.

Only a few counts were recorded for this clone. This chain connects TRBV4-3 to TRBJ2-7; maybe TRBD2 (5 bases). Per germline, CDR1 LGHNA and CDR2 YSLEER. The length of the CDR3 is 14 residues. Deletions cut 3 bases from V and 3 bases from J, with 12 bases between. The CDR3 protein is CASSQGSGGYEQYF. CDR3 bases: TGCGCCAGCAGCCAGGGGAGCGGAGGCTACGAGCAGTACTTC.

The CDR3 DNA reads TGTGCCAGCAGCTCCCGACGGGACAGGGCTTCTTCACCCCTCCACTTT. Its translation is CASSSRRDRASSPLHF. The gene calls are TRBV11-1 and TRBJ1-6, with 9 bases lining up with TRBD1. Germline trimming cut 4 bases from V and 9 bases from J; bases unmatched to any gene: 10. The CDR3 is made up of 16 amino acids. The germline V gene encodes CDR1 SGHAT and CDR2 FQDESV (reference sequence).

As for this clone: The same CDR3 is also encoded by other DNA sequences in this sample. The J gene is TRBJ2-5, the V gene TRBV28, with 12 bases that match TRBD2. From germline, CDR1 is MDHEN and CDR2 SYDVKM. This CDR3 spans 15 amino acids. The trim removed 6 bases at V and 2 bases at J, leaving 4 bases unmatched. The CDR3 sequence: CASSLTSGGQETQYF. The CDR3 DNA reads TGTGCCAGCAGCCTGACTAGCGGGGGACAAGAGACCCAGTACTTC.

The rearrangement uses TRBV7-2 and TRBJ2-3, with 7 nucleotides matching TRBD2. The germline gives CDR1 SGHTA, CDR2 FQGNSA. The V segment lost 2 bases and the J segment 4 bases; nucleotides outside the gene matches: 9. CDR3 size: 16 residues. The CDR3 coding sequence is TGTGCCAGCAGCTTACTAGGACTAGGGGTAGCAGATACGCAGTATTTT. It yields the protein CASSLLGLGVADTQYF.

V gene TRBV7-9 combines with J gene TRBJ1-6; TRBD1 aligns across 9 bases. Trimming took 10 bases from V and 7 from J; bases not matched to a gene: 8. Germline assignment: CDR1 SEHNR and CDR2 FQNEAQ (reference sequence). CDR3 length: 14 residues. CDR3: CATKLGTGNSPLHF. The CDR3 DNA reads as TGTGCCACTAAACTCGGGACAGGGAATTCACCCCTCCACTTT. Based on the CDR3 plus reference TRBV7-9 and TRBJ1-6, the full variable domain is DTGVSQNPRHKITKRGQNVTFRCDPISEHNRLYWYRQTLGQGPEFLTYFQNEAQLEKSRLLSDRFSAERPKGSFSTLEIQRTEQGDSAMYLCATKLGTGNSPLHFGNGTRLTVT.

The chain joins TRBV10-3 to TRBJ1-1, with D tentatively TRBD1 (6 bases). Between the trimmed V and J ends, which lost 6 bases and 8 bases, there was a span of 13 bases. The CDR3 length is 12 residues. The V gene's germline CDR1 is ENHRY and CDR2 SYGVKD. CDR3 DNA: TGTGCCATCAGCTTGGGACATGAAGAAGCTTTCTTT. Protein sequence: CAISLGHEEAFF.

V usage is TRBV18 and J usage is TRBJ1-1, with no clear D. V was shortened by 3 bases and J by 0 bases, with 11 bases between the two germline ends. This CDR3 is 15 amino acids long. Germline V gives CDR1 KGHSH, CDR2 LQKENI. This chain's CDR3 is CASSPHREMNTEAFF. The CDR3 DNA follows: TGTGCCAGCTCACCCCATCGGGAGATGAACACTGAAGCTTTCTTT.

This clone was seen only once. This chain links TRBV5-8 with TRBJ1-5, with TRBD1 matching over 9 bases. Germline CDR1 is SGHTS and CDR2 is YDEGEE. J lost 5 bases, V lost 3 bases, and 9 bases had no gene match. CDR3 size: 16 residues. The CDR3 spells CASSSGQGTLHQPQHF. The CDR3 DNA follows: TGTGCCAGCAGCTCCGGACAGGGGACTTTGCATCAGCCCCAGCATTTT.

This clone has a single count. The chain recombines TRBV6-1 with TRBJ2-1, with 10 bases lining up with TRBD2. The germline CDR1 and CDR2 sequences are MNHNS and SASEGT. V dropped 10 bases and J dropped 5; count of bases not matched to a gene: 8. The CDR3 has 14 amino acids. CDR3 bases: TGTGCCAACCAAGCGGGGGGGACCAACAATGAGCAGTTCTTC. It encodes CANQAGGTNNEQFF.

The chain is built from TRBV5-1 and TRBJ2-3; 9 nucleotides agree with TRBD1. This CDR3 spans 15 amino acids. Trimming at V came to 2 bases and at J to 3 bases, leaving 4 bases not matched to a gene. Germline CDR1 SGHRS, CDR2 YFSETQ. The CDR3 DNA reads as TGCGCCAGCAGCTTACAGGGGGCTCCGACAGATACGCAGTATTTT. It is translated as CASSLQGAPTDTQYF. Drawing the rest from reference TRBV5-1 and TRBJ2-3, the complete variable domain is KAGVTQTPRYLIKTRGQQVTLSCSPISGHRSVSWYQQTPGQGLQFLFEYFSETQRNKGNFPGRFSGRQFSNSRSEMNVSTLELGDSALYLCASSLQGAPTDTQYFGPGTRLTVL.

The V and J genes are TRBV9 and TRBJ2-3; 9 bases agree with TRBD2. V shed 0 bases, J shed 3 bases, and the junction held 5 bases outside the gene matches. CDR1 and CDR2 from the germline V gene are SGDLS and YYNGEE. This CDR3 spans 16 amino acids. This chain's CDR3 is CASSVAGSGGTDTQYF. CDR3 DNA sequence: TGTGCCAGCAGCGTAGCGGGCAGCGGGGGGACAGATACGCAGTATTTT.